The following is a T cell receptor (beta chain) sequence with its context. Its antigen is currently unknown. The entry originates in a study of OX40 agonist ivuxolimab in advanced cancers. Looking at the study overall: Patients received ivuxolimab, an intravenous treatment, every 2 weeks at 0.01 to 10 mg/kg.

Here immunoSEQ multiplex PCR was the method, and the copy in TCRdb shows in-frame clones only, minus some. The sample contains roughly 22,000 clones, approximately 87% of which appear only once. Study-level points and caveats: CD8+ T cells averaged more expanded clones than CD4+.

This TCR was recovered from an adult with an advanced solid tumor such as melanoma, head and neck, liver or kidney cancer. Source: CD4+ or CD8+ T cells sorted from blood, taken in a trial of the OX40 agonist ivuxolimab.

As DNA, the CDR3 is TGTGCCAGTAGCGGGAGGCACAGCACAGATACGCAGTATTTT. Translating gives CASSGRHSTDTQYF. The chain combines TRBV7-9 with TRBJ2-3; 10 positions match TRBD2. J gave up 0 bases and V 9 bases, and 3 bases lay outside the gene matches. This CDR3 region has 14 residues. CDR1 is SEHNR and CDR2 is FQNEAQ in the germline V gene (reference sequence).